This is a list of T cell receptor beta chains from one sample in a study of T cell responses to AZD1222 COVID-19 vaccine. Generated by immunoSEQ multiplex PCR, the TCRdb table keeps only in-frame clones and is missing some. In the table there are about 110,000 clones, roughly 87% of which are singletons. This specimen was peripheral blood, taken on day 0 of AZD1222 vaccination. All receptors come from an adult in good health. Both conserved end residues are part of each CDR3. A D gene is named only where the DNA matches it firmly. Clone size is shown for a subset of rows, as once, few, many or a class of expanded clone.

d_gene,v_gene,j_gene,abundance,CDR3nt,CDR3aa
NA,TRBV6-1,TRBJ1-3,few,TGTGCCAGCAAGACAGGTTTAGGGAACACCATATATTTT,CASKTGLGNTIYF
TRBD2,TRBV27,TRBJ2-7,NA,TGTGCCAGCACTCTCGGACTAGCGGGAGTCGAGCAGTACTTC,CASTLGLAGVEQYF
TRBD1,TRBV5-8,TRBJ2-3,few,TGTGCCAGCCGTCGGACAGGGGCCAGCACAGATACGCAGTATTTT,CASRRTGASTDTQYF
TRBD2,TRBV11-2,TRBJ2-3,NA,TGTGCCAGCAGCACAGGACTAGCGGTTAACACAGATACGCAGTATTTT,CASSTGLAVNTDTQYF
NA,TRBV6-2/TRBV6-3,TRBJ1-4,NA,TGTGCCAGCAGTCCAACCTCAAGTGGGGCTAATGAAAAACTGTTTTTT,CASSPTSSGANEKLFF
TRBD1,TRBV30,TRBJ1-1,NA,TGTGCCTGGAGTGGGACAGGATTGGGCACTGAAGCTTTCTTT,CAWSGTGLGTEAFF
NA,TRBV6-6,TRBJ2-5,NA,TGTGCCAGCAGTTACTCGGGAGAAGAGACCCAGTACTTC,CASSYSGEETQYF
NA,TRBV3-1/TRBV3-2,TRBJ1-1,NA,TGTGCCAGCAGCCAAGGGGGGGCGGGGACTGAAGCTTTCTTT,CASSQGGAGTEAFF
NA,TRBV19,TRBJ2-2,NA,TGTGCCAGTAGTATCAGGGGAAACACCGGGGAGCTGTTTTTT,CASSIRGNTGELFF
NA,TRBV21-1,TRBJ2-1,once,TGTGCCAGCAGCGTCCGGGACAGGGGGGTTGGTGAGCAGTTCTTC,CASSVRDRGVGEQFF
TRBD2,TRBV24-1,TRBJ2-1,once,TGTGCCACCAGTGATCCTAGCGGGAGTCGGTACAATGAGCAGTTCTTC,CATSDPSGSRYNEQFF
NA,TRBV27,TRBJ1-6,NA,TGTGCCAGCAGTTTATCAGGGGGTTTTAATTCACCCCTCCACTTT,CASSLSGGFNSPLHF
TRBD1,TRBV11-3,TRBJ2-2,NA,TGTGCCAGCAGCTCCGTCGAGGGGGCTACCGGGGAGCTGTTTTTT,CASSSVEGATGELFF
TRBD1,TRBV11-2,TRBJ1-4,NA,TGTGCCAGCAGCTTCGGACAGGGAGGCGAAAAACTGTTTTTT,CASSFGQGGEKLFF
NA,TRBV12-3/TRBV12-4,TRBJ2-5,NA,TGTGCCAGCAGTCCCCCGTGGCTTGAGACCCAGTACTTC,CASSPPWLETQYF
TRBD1,TRBV7-2,TRBJ2-1,NA,TGTGCCAGCAGCCCCATGACAGGGGCACGGGGTGAGCAGTTCTTC,CASSPMTGARGEQFF
TRBD1,TRBV2,TRBJ1-2,once,TGTGCCAGCAGTGAATCCGGGACAGGAAGCGTTAATACCTATGGCTACACCTTC,CASSESGTGSVNTYGYTF
NA,TRBV10-3,TRBJ1-1,NA,TGTGCCATCAGTGCCGGGACCCAGAGGAACACTGAAGCTTTCTTT,CAISAGTQRNTEAFF
TRBD1,TRBV28,TRBJ1-1,NA,TGTGCCAGCAATTACAGGGGGCGGGCGGGCACTGAAGCTTTCTTT,CASNYRGRAGTEAFF
NA,TRBV5-4,TRBJ1-4,NA,TGTGCCAGCAGCTTGGCCGAAAGTAATGAAAAACTGTTTTTT,CASSLAESNEKLFF
NA,TRBV29-1,TRBJ2-1,NA,TGCAGCGTTGAGGGGATCTCCTACAATGAGCAGTTCTTC,CSVEGISYNEQFF
NA,TRBV7-2,TRBJ1-1,NA,TGTGCCAGCAGCATTAAAGTGGGGATAACTGAAGCTTTCTTT,CASSIKVGITEAFF
TRBD2,TRBV28,TRBJ2-1,NA,TGTGCCAGCAGTTTAGCGGGGGGCCTCTACAATGAGCAGTTCTTC,CASSLAGGLYNEQFF
NA,TRBV30,TRBJ2-2,once,TGTGCCTGGGACCCGGGGCTTTCGGACGGGGAGCTGTTTTTT,CAWDPGLSDGELFF
TRBD1,TRBV10-1,TRBJ1-1,NA,TGCGCCAGCAGTACAGGGGGCACTGAAGCTTTCTTT,CASSTGGTEAFF
NA,TRBV7-8,TRBJ2-7,NA,TGTGCCAGCAGCTTATATGGGGCTGGGGCTCACTACGAGCAGTACTTC,CASSLYGAGAHYEQYF
NA,TRBV12-3/TRBV12-4,TRBJ1-5,NA,TGTGCCAGCAGTTCAGGGGTTCAGCCCCAGCATTTT,CASSSGVQPQHF
TRBD2,TRBV4-1,TRBJ2-1,NA,TGCGCCAGCAGCCAGAGAGGCCTAGCGGGGGGGCGCAATGAGCAGTTCTTC,CASSQRGLAGGRNEQFF
NA,TRBV27,TRBJ1-2,NA,TGTGCCAGCAGTCTCAGGACAGAATCTAACTATGGCTACACCTTC,CASSLRTESNYGYTF
NA,TRBV5-1,TRBJ1-2,many,TGCGCCAGCAGCTTGGAGAGGGGGACTAATAACTATGGCTACACCTTC,CASSLERGTNNYGYTF
NA,TRBV5-1,TRBJ2-7,NA,TGCGCCAGCAGCCCGATGTGGGGGCACACCCCGATAAAATACGAGCAGTACTTC,CASSPMWGHTPIKYEQYF
TRBD1,TRBV11-3,TRBJ2-1,NA,TGTGCCAGCAGCCCGACAGGGGGCGAAAAAGGTAATATGTACAATGAGCAGTTCTTC,CASSPTGGEKGNMYNEQFF
NA,TRBV27,TRBJ2-2,NA,TGTGCCAGCAGTTCTCTCCTACTGGTGAACACCGGGGAGCTGTTTTTT,CASSSLLLVNTGELFF
TRBD1,TRBV27,TRBJ2-7,NA,TGTGCCAGCAGTCCCACCGGGACAGGGGGCTACGAGCAGTACTTC,CASSPTGTGGYEQYF
TRBD1,TRBV4-3,TRBJ1-3,NA,TGCGCCAGCAGCCAAGCACAGGGGGCTAGAAACACCATATATTTT,CASSQAQGARNTIYF
TRBD2,TRBV2,TRBJ2-3,NA,TGTGCCAGCATCCCCGGGGTGGCGGGGGAGGGTACGCAGTATTTT,CASIPGVAGEGTQYF
TRBD2,TRBV24-1,TRBJ2-1,NA,TGTGCCACCAGTCCAAGCGGGAGTCTTTATCTCGCCCGCAATGAGCAGTTCTTC,CATSPSGSLYLARNEQFF
TRBD1,TRBV16,TRBJ1-1,NA,TGTGCCAGCAGCCAGCTGACAGGGGGCGTCACTGAAGCTTTCTTT,CASSQLTGGVTEAFF
NA,TRBV30,TRBJ2-7,NA,TGTGCCTGGAGTGTACAAAAGGGGGTCTACGAGCAGTACTTC,CAWSVQKGVYEQYF
NA,TRBV24-1,TRBJ2-1,NA,TGTGCCACCAGTTCGGCGGGGACCTCCTACAATGAGCAGTTCTTC,CATSSAGTSYNEQFF
TRBD2,TRBV7-2,TRBJ2-1,NA,TGTGCCAGCAGCTTAGCTGGGAGCGGGGGGGTCAATGAGCAGTTCTTC,CASSLAGSGGVNEQFF
TRBD1,TRBV11-1,TRBJ1-2,NA,TGTGCCAGCAGTCGACAGGGCCACTATGGCTACACCTTC,CASSRQGHYGYTF
TRBD1,TRBV7-9,TRBJ2-1,NA,TGTGCCAGCCTAGGAGGGACAGGGGAGGAGCAGTTCTTC,CASLGGTGEEQFF
TRBD1,TRBV18,TRBJ2-7,NA,TGTGCCAGCTCACCGATGGCCAGGCAGGGGGCACAGGAGCAGTACTTC,CASSPMARQGAQEQYF
NA,TRBV2,TRBJ1-1,NA,TGTGGGATTCGGGACACTGAAGCTTTCTTT,CGIRDTEAFF
NA,TRBV27,TRBJ1-5,medium-sized,TGTGCCAGCAGTCCCTTGAATCAGCCCCAGCATTTT,CASSPLNQPQHF
NA,TRBV7-8,TRBJ1-6,NA,TGTGCCAGCAGCCTAGGTTGGGGGACTTCGTCTTCACCCCTCCACTTT,CASSLGWGTSSSPLHF
TRBD1,TRBV7-9,TRBJ2-7,NA,TGTGCCAGCAGCTCCCTGCCCGGGACAGGGGCGTTAGTGATCGACGAGCAGTACTTC,CASSSLPGTGALVIDEQYF
TRBD2,TRBV7-9,TRBJ2-5,NA,TGTGCCAGCAGTCTAGCCACCGGACTAGAGAGATGGACCCAGTACTTC,CASSLATGLERWTQYF
NA,TRBV20-1,TRBJ1-1,few,TGCAGTGCTAGCAGGGAAACTGAAGCTTTCTTT,CSASRETEAFF
TRBD2,TRBV5-5,TRBJ2-1,NA,TGTGCCAGCAGCTCGGGGACTAGTGGCGAGCAGTTCTTC,CASSSGTSGEQFF
NA,TRBV7-9,TRBJ1-3,NA,TGTGCCAGCAGCTACCGGGCCACGAGCTCTGGAAACACCATATATTTT,CASSYRATSSGNTIYF
NA,TRBV18,TRBJ1-4,NA,TGTGCCAGCTCACCGTCGAGAATGACAGCCCAAAATGAAAAACTGTTTTTT,CASSPSRMTAQNEKLFF
NA,TRBV6-5,TRBJ1-5,NA,TGTGCCAGCAGTTTGGCAGGGAGTCAACAGCCCCAGCATTTT,CASSLAGSQQPQHF
NA,TRBV5-1,TRBJ2-7,NA,TGCGCCAGCAGCTTGGGTTACGGGTGGGATGGCGAGCAGTACTTC,CASSLGYGWDGEQYF
NA,TRBV6-5,TRBJ2-5,NA,TGTGCCAGCAGTTCCACGGACAACCAAGAGACCCAGTACTTC,CASSSTDNQETQYF
NA,TRBV5-6,TRBJ2-5,NA,TGTGCCAGCAGCTGGGGACCGTGGGGGGCTCAAGAGACCCAGTACTTC,CASSWGPWGAQETQYF
TRBD1,TRBV18,TRBJ1-2,NA,TGTGCCAGCTCGGACAGGGAGGGCTACACCTTC,CASSDREGYTF
NA,TRBV4-1,TRBJ2-6,NA,TGCGCCAGCAGCCATCCAAGAGGCCAAGACGGGGCCAACGTCCTGACTTTC,CASSHPRGQDGANVLTF
NA,TRBV10-3,TRBJ2-5,NA,TGTGCCATCAGTGAGAGCGGAGAGACCCAGTACTTC,CAISESGETQYF